One TCR beta chain is described in this entry. A Seattle source enrolled patients during active infection and followed them longitudinally. How the authors handled the data: The authors estimated nucleated cell counts from reference gene primer amplification. The data were produced by immunoSEQ multiplex PCR, yet TCRdb's version contains in-frame clones alone and is incomplete. The V and J calls and clone size were taken over from that table, and D and trimming were inferred from the DNA. This sample has just over 150,000 clones, with approximately 80% found just once. The J segment lost 6 bases and the V segment lost 7 bases, leaving 7 bases of the junction unmatched. Germline CDR1 reads SGHRS; CDR2 reads YFSETQ. The CDR3 totals 14 residues. The sample originates from a study of blood T cell repertoires in COVID-19. Study overall: Italy, Spain and the United States were the sources of the convalescent and acute COVID-19 samples. Nucleic acid was either cDNA or gDNA, and it came from T cells, B-cell-depleted T cells, or PBMCs.

Sequenced: peripheral blood. This receptor was taken from a woman in her 40s with COVID-19, enrolled during active disease. The V call is TRBV5-1, the J call TRBJ2-3; 11 bases fit TRBD2. As DNA, the CDR3 is TGCGCCAGCTCCCTAGCGGGAGGTCGGGATACGCAGTATTTT. It encodes CASSLAGGRDTQYF.